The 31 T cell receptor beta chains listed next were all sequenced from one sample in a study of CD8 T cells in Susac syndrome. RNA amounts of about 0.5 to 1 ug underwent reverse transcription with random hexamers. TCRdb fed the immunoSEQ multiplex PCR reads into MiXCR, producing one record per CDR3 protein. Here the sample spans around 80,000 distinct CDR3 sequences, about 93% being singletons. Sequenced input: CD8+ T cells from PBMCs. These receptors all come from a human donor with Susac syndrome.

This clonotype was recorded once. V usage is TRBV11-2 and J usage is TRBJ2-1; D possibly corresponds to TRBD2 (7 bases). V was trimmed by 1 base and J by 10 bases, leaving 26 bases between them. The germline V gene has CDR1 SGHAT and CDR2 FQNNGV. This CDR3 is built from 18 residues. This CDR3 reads CASSLAGVAKSSGSEQFF. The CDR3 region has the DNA TGTGCCAGCAGCTTAGCAGGGGTCGCGAAGTCTAGCGGCTCCGAGCAGTTCTTC.

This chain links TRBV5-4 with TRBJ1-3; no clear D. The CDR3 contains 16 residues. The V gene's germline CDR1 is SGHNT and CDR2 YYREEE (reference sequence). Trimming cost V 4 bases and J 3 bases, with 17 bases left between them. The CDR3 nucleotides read TGTGCCAGCAGCCGTCCGGGAGGTTTGGATGGAAACACCATATATTTT. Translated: CASSRPGGLDGNTIYF.

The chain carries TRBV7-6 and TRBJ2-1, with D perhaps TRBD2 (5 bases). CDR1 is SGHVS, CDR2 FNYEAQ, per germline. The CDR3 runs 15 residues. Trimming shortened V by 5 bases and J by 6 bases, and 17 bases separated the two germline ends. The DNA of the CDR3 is TGTGCCAGCAGCACAGACCGGGGAGTGAGCAATGAGCAGTTCTTC. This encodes CASSTDRGVSNEQFF. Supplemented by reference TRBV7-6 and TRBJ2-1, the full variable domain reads GAGVSQSPRYKVTKRGQDVALRCDPISGHVSLYWYRQALGQGPEFLTYFNYEAQQDKSGLPNDRFSAERPEGSISTLTIQRTEQRDSAMYRCASSTDRGVSNEQFFGPGTRLTVL.

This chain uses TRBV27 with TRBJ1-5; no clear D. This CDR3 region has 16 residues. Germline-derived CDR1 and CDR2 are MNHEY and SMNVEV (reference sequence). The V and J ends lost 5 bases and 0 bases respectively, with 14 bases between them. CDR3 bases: TGTGCCAGCAGTATAGCGCAACCATATAGCAATCAGCCCCAGCATTTT. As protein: CASSIAQPYSNQPQHF.

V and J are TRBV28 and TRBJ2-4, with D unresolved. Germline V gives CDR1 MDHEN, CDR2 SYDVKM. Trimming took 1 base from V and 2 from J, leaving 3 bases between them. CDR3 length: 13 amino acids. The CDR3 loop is CASSLYTKNIQYF. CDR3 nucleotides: TGTGCCAGCAGTTTATATACCAAAAACATTCAGTACTTC.

CDR3 loop: CASSLDRDRGPYEQYF. The CDR3 nucleotides read TGTGCCAGCAGCTTAGACCGGGACAGGGGGCCGTACGAGCAGTACTTC. This rearrangement joins TRBV7-8 to TRBJ2-7; 12 bases map to TRBD1. The CDR3 spans 16 residues. Germline V gene lookup returns CDR1 SGHVS and CDR2 FQNEAQ. V dropped 1 base and J dropped 4; count of bases not matched to a gene: 5.

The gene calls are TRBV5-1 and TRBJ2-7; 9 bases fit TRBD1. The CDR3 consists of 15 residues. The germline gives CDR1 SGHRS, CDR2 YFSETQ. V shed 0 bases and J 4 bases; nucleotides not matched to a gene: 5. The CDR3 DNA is TGCGCCAGCAGCTTGGGGACAGGGGCTGGATACGAGCAGTACTTC. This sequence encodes CASSLGTGAGYEQYF.

In DNA form, the CDR3 reads TGTGCCAGCTCACGCGGGAGCTCCTACAATGAGCAGTTCTTC. Its translation is CASSRGSSYNEQFF. The chain employs TRBV18 and TRBJ2-1; the match to TRBD2 covers 7 bases. J was trimmed by 0 bases and V by 4 bases; bases with no gene match: 0. CDR3 length: 14 residues. Germline-derived CDR1 and CDR2 are KGHSH and LQKENI.

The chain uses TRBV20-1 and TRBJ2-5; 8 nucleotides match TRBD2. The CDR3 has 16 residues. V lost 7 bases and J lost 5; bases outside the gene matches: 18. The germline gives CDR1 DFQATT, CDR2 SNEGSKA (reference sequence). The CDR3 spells CSVQRSVAGKVETQYF. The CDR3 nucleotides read TGCAGTGTCCAGAGGAGCGTAGCGGGAAAGGTTGAGACCCAGTACTTC.

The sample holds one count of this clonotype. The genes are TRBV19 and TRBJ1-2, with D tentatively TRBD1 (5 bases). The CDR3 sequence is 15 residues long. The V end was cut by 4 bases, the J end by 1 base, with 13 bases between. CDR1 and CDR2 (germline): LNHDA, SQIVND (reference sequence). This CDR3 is CASSTVGEGNYGYTF. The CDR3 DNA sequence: TGTGCCAGTAGTACTGTAGGGGAAGGTAACTATGGCTACACCTTC.

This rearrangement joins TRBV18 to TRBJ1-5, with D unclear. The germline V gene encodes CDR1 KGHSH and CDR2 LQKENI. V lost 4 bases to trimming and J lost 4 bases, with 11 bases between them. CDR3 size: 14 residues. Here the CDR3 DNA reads TGTGCCAGCTCACGGGCCGGGTCGAATCAGCCCCAGCATTTT. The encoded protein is CASSRAGSNQPQHF.

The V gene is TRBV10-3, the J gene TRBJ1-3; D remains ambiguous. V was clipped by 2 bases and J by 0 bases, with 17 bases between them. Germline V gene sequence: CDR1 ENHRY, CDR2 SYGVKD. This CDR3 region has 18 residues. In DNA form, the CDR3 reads TGTGCCATCAGTGAGAGGCCTTCCCCGCTAACCTCTGGAAACACCATATATTTT. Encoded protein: CAISERPSPLTSGNTIYF.

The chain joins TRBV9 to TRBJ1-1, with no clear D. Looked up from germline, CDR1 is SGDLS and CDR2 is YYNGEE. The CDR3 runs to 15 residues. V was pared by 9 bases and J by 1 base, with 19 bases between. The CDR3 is CATSRRDEGNTEAFF. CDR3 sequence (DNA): TGTGCCACCTCTCGTAGAGACGAAGGGAACACTGAAGCTTTCTTT.

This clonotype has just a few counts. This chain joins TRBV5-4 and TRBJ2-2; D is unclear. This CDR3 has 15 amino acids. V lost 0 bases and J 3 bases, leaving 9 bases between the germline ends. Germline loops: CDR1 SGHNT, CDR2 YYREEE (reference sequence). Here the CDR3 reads CASSLGVGDTGELFF. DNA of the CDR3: TGTGCCAGCAGCTTGGGGGTAGGCGACACCGGGGAGCTGTTTTTT.

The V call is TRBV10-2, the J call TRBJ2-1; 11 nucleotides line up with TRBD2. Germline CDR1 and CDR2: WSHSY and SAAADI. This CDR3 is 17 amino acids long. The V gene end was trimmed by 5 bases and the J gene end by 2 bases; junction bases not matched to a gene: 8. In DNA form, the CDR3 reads TGCGCCAGCAGTCATGTTAGCGGGAGGGCCCCCTACAATGAGCAGTTCTTC. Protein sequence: CASSHVSGRAPYNEQFF.

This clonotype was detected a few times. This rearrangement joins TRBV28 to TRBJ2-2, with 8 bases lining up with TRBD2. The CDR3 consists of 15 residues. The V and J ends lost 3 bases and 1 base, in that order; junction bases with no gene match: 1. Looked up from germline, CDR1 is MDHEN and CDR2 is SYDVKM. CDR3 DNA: TGTGCCAGCAGTTTGAGCGGGGGGAACACCGGGGAGCTGTTTTTT. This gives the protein CASSLSGGNTGELFF.

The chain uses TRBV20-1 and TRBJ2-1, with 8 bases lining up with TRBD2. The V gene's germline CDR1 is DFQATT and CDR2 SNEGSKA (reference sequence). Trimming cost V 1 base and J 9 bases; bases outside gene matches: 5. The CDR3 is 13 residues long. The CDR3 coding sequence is TGCAGTGCTAGAGCAGCGGGAGCGGGTGAGCAGTTCTTC. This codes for CSARAAGAGEQFF.

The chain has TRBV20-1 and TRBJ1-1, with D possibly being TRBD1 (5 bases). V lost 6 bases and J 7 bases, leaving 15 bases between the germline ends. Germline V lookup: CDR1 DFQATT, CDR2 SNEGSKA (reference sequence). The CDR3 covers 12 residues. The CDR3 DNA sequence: TGCAGTGCGAGTAGACAGAGGGATGAAGCTTTCTTT. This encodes CSASRQRDEAFF.

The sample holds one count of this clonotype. The CDR3 protein is CASGLVLGAVNTEAFF. The CDR3 DNA reads as TGTGCTAGTGGTTTGGTACTAGGGGCCGTGAACACTGAAGCTTTCTTT. The V gene is TRBV12-5, the J gene TRBJ1-1; possible D gene TRBD1, 5 bases. The germline V and J ends were trimmed by 0 bases and 0 bases, with 11 bases remaining between them. Germline V CDR1 and CDR2: LGHNT, FRNRAP. The CDR3 covers 16 residues.

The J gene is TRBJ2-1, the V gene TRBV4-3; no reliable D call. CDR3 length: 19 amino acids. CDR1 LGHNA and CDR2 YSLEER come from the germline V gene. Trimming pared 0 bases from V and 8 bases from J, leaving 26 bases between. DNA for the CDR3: TGCGCCAGCAGCCAAGAGTTAATCGCGTGGCGCCCCGTGGTCCATGAGCAGTTCTTC. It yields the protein CASSQELIAWRPVVHEQFF.

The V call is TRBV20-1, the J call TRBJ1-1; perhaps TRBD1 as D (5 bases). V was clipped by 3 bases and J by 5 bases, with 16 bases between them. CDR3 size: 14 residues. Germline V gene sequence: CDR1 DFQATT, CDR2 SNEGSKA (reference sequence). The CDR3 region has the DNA TGCAGTGCTAGCCTCCCGAGGGGTGGAACTGAAGCTTTCTTT. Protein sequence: CSASLPRGGTEAFF.

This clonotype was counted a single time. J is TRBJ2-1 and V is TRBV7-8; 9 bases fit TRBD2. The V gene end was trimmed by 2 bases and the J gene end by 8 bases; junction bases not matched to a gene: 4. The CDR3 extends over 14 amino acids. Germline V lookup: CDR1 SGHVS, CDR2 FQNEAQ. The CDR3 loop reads CASSLLAGHDEQFF. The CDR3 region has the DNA TGTGCCAGCAGCTTACTAGCGGGGCACGATGAGCAGTTCTTC.

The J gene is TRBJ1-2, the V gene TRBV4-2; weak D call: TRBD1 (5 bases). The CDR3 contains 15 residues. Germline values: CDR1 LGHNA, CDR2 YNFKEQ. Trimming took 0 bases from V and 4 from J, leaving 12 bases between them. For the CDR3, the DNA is TGTGCCAGCAGCCAAGATGAGGGGCGTCCCTATGGCTACACCTTC. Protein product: CASSQDEGRPYGYTF.

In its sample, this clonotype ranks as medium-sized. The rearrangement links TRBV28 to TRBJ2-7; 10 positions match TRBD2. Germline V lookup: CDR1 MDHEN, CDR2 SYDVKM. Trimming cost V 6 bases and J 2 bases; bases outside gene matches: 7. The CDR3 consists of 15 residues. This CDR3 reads CASSYPGLATYEQYF. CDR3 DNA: TGTGCCAGCAGCTATCCGGGACTAGCGACCTACGAGCAGTACTTC.

The DNA of the CDR3 is TGTGCCACCAGCAGAGTTGACACCAACACTGAAGCTTTCTTT. Amino acids: CATSRVDTNTEAFF. The chain joins TRBV15 to TRBJ1-1; no definite D call. With 1 base removed from V and 2 bases from J, the gap between germline ends came to 8 bases. CDR3 length: 14 residues. Germline V gives CDR1 LNHNV, CDR2 YYDKDF (reference sequence).

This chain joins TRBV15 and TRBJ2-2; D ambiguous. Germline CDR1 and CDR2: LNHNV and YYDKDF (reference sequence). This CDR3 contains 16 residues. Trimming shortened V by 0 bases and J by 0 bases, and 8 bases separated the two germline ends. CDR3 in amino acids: CATSRDSGSNTGELFF. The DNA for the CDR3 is TGTGCCACCAGCAGAGATTCAGGATCGAACACCGGGGAGCTGTTTTTT.

CDR3 sequence (DNA): TGTGCCACCAGCAGAGGGACAGGTTTGCCCTACGGCTACACCTTC. Protein product: CATSRGTGLPYGYTF. This sequence joins TRBV15 and TRBJ1-2, with 7 bases identical to TRBD1. Germline values: CDR1 LNHNV, CDR2 YYDKDF (reference sequence). CDR3 length: 15 amino acids. Trimming at V came to 1 base and at J to 8 bases, leaving 10 bases not matched to a gene.

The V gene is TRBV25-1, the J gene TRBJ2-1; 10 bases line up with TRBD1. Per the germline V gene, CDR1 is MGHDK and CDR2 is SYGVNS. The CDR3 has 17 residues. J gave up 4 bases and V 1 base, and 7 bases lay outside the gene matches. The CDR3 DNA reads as TGTGCCAGCAGTGAATCGGGGGACAGGGGAAAATACAATGAGCAGTTCTTC. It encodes CASSESGDRGKYNEQFF.

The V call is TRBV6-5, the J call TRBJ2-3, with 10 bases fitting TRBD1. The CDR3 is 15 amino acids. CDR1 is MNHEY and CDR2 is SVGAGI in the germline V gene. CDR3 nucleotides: TGTGCTAGCCACAAACAGACAGGGGGCAAAGATACGCAGTATTTT. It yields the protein CASHKQTGGKDTQYF.

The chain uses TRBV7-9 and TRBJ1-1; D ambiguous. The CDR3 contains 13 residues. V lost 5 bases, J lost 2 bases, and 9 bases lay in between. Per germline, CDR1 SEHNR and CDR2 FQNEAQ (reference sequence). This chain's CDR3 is CASSAPGNTEAFF. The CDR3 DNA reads TGTGCCAGCAGCGCCCCGGGCAACACTGAAGCTTTCTTT.

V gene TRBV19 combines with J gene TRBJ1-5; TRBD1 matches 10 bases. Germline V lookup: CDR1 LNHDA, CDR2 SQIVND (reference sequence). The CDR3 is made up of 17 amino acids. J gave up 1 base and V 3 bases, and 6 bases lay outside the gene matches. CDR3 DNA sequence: TGTGCCAGTAGTATGGGACAGGGGATTAGGAGCAATCAGCCCCAGCATTTT. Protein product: CASSMGQGIRSNQPQHF.